A single sample is the source of the 7 T cell receptor beta chains below, sequenced in a study of PD-1 blockade in classical Hodgkin lymphoma. Indicated time point: cycle 4 day 1 (C4D1), after more than five weeks of nivolumab. All trial patients relapsed after autologous stem cell transplantation. Generated by immunoSEQ multiplex PCR, the TCRdb table keeps only in-frame clones and is missing some. Of roughly 28,000 clones listed, more than 65% are singletons. The source material was peripheral blood mononuclear cells (PBMCs), sampled before the fourth cycle of nivolumab. The receptors were gathered from a human donor with classical Hodgkin lymphoma.

The CDR3 nucleotides are TGCGCCAGCAGCCCCAGGGAGGTCACTGAAGCTTTCTTT. Translation: CASSPREVTEAFF. The rearrangement links TRBV4-3 to TRBJ1-1, with D perhaps matching TRBD1 (5 bases). The CDR3 has 13 amino acids. The V end lost 4 bases, the J end lost 4 bases, and 10 bases lay between the germline ends. Germline assignment: CDR1 LGHNA and CDR2 YSLEER.

The V and J genes are TRBV4-1 and TRBJ2-6; a weak D match, TRBD1 (6 bases). The CDR3 consists of 16 residues. Germline CDR1 is MGHRA and CDR2 is YSYEKL. Trimming removed 4 bases at V and 3 bases at J, with 13 bases between. CDR3 region: CASSPNGGFGANVLTF. Written as DNA, the CDR3 is TGCGCCAGCAGCCCGAATGGGGGCTTTGGGGCCAACGTCCTGACTTTC.

The chain has TRBV5-1 and TRBJ2-5; 7 nucleotides agree with TRBD2. This CDR3 spans 13 amino acids. Germline V gene sequence: CDR1 SGHRS, CDR2 YFSETQ. Losses at the gene ends were 4 bases for V and 3 bases for J; bases not matched to a gene: 3. CDR3 in amino acids: CASSDGGEETQYF. The CDR3 coding sequence is TGCGCCAGCAGCGATGGGGGGGAAGAGACCCAGTACTTC.

The chain couples TRBV7-6 to TRBJ2-7; tentative D call: TRBD1 (5 bases). The germline V gene encodes CDR1 SGHVS and CDR2 FNYEAQ. The CDR3 has 13 amino acids. V was cut by 1 base and J by 4 bases, with 8 bases left in between. The CDR3 sequence is CASSLGQLYEQYF. The CDR3, as DNA: TGTGCCAGCAGCTTAGGACAGTTATACGAGCAGTACTTC.

This clone was observed a single time. The chain is built from TRBV9 and TRBJ1-1, with a weak D call TRBD1 (6 bases). The CDR3 is 16 amino acids. Germline CDR1 and CDR2: SGDLS and YYNGEE. V lost 0 bases and J lost 2, with 14 bases in between. CDR3 loop: CASSVGQDETNTEAFF. In DNA, the CDR3 is TGTGCCAGCAGCGTAGGACAGGACGAAACTAACACTGAAGCTTTCTTT.

The chain uses TRBV11-1 and TRBJ1-3; perhaps TRBD1 as D (6 bases). CDR1 SGHAT and CDR2 FQDESV come from the germline V gene (reference sequence). Trimming pared 5 bases from V and 4 bases from J, leaving 12 bases between. The CDR3 loop spans 14 amino acids. The CDR3 spells CASSHRVSGNTIYF. The CDR3 DNA sequence: TGTGCCAGCAGCCACAGGGTATCCGGAAACACCATATATTTT. Full variable domain (rest looked up from reference TRBV11-1 and TRBJ1-3): EAEVAQSPRYKITEKSQAVAFWCDPISGHATLYWYRQILGQGPELLVQFQDESVVDDSQLPKDRFSAERLKGVDSTLKIQPAELGDSAMYLCASSHRVSGNTIYFGEGSWLTVV.

The chain couples TRBV14 to TRBJ1-6; no clear D. V gave up 10 bases and J gave up 4 bases, with 11 bases separating them. Germline-derived CDR1 and CDR2 are SGHDN and FVKESK. The CDR3 consists of 13 residues. In DNA, the CDR3 is TGTGCCACCCGGACGGGTTATAATTCACCCCTCCACTTT. It encodes CATRTGYNSPLHF.